A single sample is the source of the 4 T cell receptor beta chains below, sequenced in a study of blood T cell repertoires in COVID-19. Profiled with immunoSEQ multiplex PCR; TCRdb holds only in-frame clones, not every one. The sample holds roughly 30,000 clones, 55% to 80% seen once. The specimen was peripheral blood. The receptor set was obtained from a human donor in a cohort sampled during active COVID-19.

This clone was detected a few times. As DNA, the CDR3 is TGTGCCAGCAGCCCCCGGACAGGAGACTATGGCTACACCTTC. Translation: CASSPRTGDYGYTF. This rearrangement joins TRBV7-2 to TRBJ1-2; the match to TRBD1 covers 7 bases. Trimming at V came to 5 bases and at J to 3 bases, leaving 6 bases not matched to a gene. The germline gives CDR1 SGHTA, CDR2 FQGNSA. CDR3 length: 14 amino acids. Using reference TRBV7-2 and TRBJ1-2 for the parts outside the CDR3, the full variable domain is GAGVSQSPSNKVTEKGKDVELRCDPISGHTALYWYRQSLGQGLEFLIYFQGNSAPDKSGLPSDRFSAERTGGSVSTLTIQRTQQEDSAVYLCASSPRTGDYGYTFGSGTRLTVV.

This clone showed up just a few times. V and J are TRBV19 and TRBJ1-5; 8 bases align to TRBD1. CDR1 and CDR2 from the germline V gene are LNHDA and SQIVND (reference sequence). This CDR3 comprises 14 residues. Trimming took 4 bases from V and 8 from J; bases not matched to a gene: 7. The CDR3 nucleotides read TGTGCCAGTAGTAGGACAGGGAAAAGGGAGCCCCAGCATTTT. It specifies CASSRTGKREPQHF. The full variable domain, with the rest looked up from reference TRBV19 and TRBJ1-5, is DGGITQSPKYLFRKEGQNVTLSCEQNLNHDAMYWYRQDPGQGLRLIYYSQIVNDFQKGDIAEGYSVSREKKESFPLTVTSAQKNPTAFYLCASSRTGKREPQHFGDGTRLSIL.

The gene calls are TRBV7-9 and TRBJ2-3, with 11 bases matching TRBD1. The ends lost 5 bases at V and 4 bases at J; junction bases unmatched: 5. The CDR3 has 15 amino acids. Germline V gives CDR1 SEHNR, CDR2 FQNEAQ (reference sequence). The CDR3 DNA reads TGTGCCAGCAGCAACGGACAGGGGGCTGCAGATACGCAGTATTTT. Protein product: CASSNGQGAADTQYF.

In this sample, this clone turned up many times. V gene TRBV5-1 combines with J gene TRBJ2-7, with TRBD2 matching over 10 bases. This CDR3 spans 15 amino acids. The V segment lost 4 bases and the J segment 0 bases; nucleotides outside the gene matches: 4. Germline assignment: CDR1 SGHRS and CDR2 YFSETQ. The chain's CDR3 is CASSGGTSDSYEQYF. CDR3 bases: TGCGCCAGCAGCGGAGGGACTAGCGACTCCTACGAGCAGTACTTC.